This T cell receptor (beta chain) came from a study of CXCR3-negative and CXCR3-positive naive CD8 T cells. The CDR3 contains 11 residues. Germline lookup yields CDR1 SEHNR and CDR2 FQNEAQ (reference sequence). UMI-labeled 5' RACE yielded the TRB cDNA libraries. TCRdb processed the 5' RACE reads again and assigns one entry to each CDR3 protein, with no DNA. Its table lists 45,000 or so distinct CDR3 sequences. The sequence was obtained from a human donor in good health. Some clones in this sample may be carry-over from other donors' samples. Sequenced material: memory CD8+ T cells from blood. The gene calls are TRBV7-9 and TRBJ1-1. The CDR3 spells CASSLGKEAFF. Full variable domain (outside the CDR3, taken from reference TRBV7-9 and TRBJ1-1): DTGVSQNPRHKITKRGQNVTFRCDPISEHNRLYWYRQTLGQGPEFLTYFQNEAQLEKSRLLSDRFSAERPKGSFSTLEIQRTEQGDSAMYLCASSLGKEAFFGQGTRLTVV.